The entry below gives a single T cell receptor beta chain sequence along with its context. The antigen it binds to is not known. Per-nucleotide qualities are absent, and no much larger clonotype sits a single base away. The data are from a study of CD8 T cells in Susac syndrome (dated by TCRdb to between 2019 and 2020). Background on the whole study: The study used repertoire sequencing to test whether antigen drove CD8+ T cell activation and differentiation in Susac syndrome. The paper's findings and limits, for the study overall: The number of individuals in the TCR sequencing and HLA analysis was acknowledged as relatively small.

Taken from the germline V gene (reference sequence), the CDR1 and CDR2 loops are DFQATT and SNEGSKA. From the cysteine up to the phenylalanine, the CDR3 has a length of 12 residues. This entry keeps only the CDR3 DNA: 36 bases, framed from base 1. The junction carries 7 bases between V and J, which are trimmed by 3 bases and 2 bases respectively. RNA was extracted using the RNeasy kit, and about 0.45 to 1 microgram was reverse transcribed with random hexamers. TCR beta CDR3 regions were amplified with the immunoSEQ multiplex PCR assay covering 54 Vbeta and 13 Jbeta segments. To correct PCR amplification bias, a synthetic template baseline was used for both primer optimization and computational correction. Regarding the original processing steps: Reads were annotated to V, D and J genes according to IMGT and were analyzed with immunoSEQ Analyzer, with only productive sequences retained. Clonality was calculated as one minus the Shannon entropy normalized by log2 of the number of productive unique sequences. For each patient and control, public and private clones were evaluated within the 100 most prevalent clones. Clones were defined as Susac-specific when absent from the healthy and MS cohorts, from about 970 published viral clones and from other ImmuneACCESS disease sequences. TCRdb reran the public reads through fastp at Q25 and MiXCR, keeping productive beta chains. Each CDR3 protein gets just one entry, which takes the most common genes and DNA from the rows behind it. These V and J calls rely on TCRdb rather than the paper's analysis. For this sample there are about 210,000 distinct CDR3 sequences; 95% appear just once. The leading ten clones occupy less than 0.095% of the sample.

Peripheral blood CD8+ and CD4+ T cells from healthy donors, Susac syndrome patients and multiple sclerosis patients were profiled by high-throughput TCR beta sequencing. Multiple sclerosis controls were treatment-naive patients with stable or active relapsing-remitting disease fulfilling revised McDonald criteria. Bulk CD8+ and CD4+ T cells were purified by magnetic negative isolation, whereas CD8+ TEMRA cells were enriched by FACS. Blood was collected in EDTA tubes and processed within 24 hours, with PBMCs isolated through density gradient centrifugation. PBMCs intended for TCR sequencing were frozen in liquid nitrogen and were later thawed in a 37 degrees C water bath. Purity of sorted or isolated CD4+, CD8+ and CD8+ TEMRA cells was at least 90%.

Sequenced sample: CD4+ T cells from PBMCs. The chain employs TRBV20-1 and TRBJ2-5; there is no confident call for the D gene. This sequence was found in a human donor with multiple sclerosis. The sequenced DNA: TGCAGTGCTAGGCCGTCACAAGAGACCCAGTACTTC. This codes for CSARPSQETQYF.